This T cell receptor (beta chain) was sequenced for a study of regulatory T cells in long-lasting Graves disease. This clonotype was counted a few times. CDR1 is SGHTS and CDR2 is YDEGEE in the germline V gene. This CDR3 has 16 residues. Trimming took 2 bases from V and 5 from J; bases not matched to a gene: 5. The time point denotes: persistent/refractory GD, antithyroid drugs over 5 years with positive TRAb. TCR sequences were obtained from RNA taken from PBMCs. Researchers made TCR beta libraries by using iRepertoire HTBI primers and running Arm-PCR on CDR3 regions. TCRdb reprocessed the multiplex PCR reads with MiXCR, giving one entry per CDR3 protein. Of around 460,000 distinct CDR3 sequences listed, less than 25% were seen once; the top ten hold roughly 13%.

The gene calls are TRBV5-8 and TRBJ2-5, with 14 bases that match TRBD2. The input for sequencing was peripheral blood mononuclear cells (PBMCs), taken when the disease was refractory, from a patient treated with antithyroid drugs. This clonotype was sampled from a female donor with Graves disease. CDR3 sequence: CASSFGTSGSPETQYF. The CDR3 DNA is TGTGCCAGCAGCTTCGGGACTAGCGGGAGCCCCGAGACCCAGTACTTC.